These 28 T cell receptor beta chains share one sample of origin, sequenced in a study of CD8 T cells in ankylosing spondylitis. Findings and limits, study-wide: In ankylosing spondylitis blood, a motif of roughly 8 highly homologous TCR beta variants appeared characteristic.

Their antigen targets remain unknown. TCRdb re-derived calls from the 5' RACE reads in MiXCR, one entry per CDR3 protein. Here the sample spans hundreds of thousands of distinct CDR3 sequences, approximately 20% being singletons. Sequenced: blood, either unsorted or a sorted T cell fraction (not recorded which). The receptors here all came from a male donor with ankylosing spondylitis.

This chain's CDR3 is CASSAGEYEQYF. Here the CDR3 DNA reads TGTGCCAGCAGCGCCGGGGAGTACGAGCAGTACTTC. The chain couples TRBV7-9 to TRBJ2-7; D is possibly TRBD2 (5 bases). The CDR3 length is 12 residues. CDR1 and CDR2 from the germline V gene are SEHNR and FQNEAQ (reference sequence). The V end was cut by 5 bases, the J end by 4 bases, with 9 bases between. Variable domain in full (rest from reference TRBV7-9 and TRBJ2-7): DTGVSQNPRHKITKRGQNVTFRCDPISEHNRLYWYRQTLGQGPEFLTYFQNEAQLEKSRLLSDRFSAERPKGSFSTLEIQRTEQGDSAMYLCASSAGEYEQYFGPGTRLTVT.

The chain is built from TRBV27 and TRBJ2-5; 8 nucleotides align to TRBD2. This CDR3 has 15 amino acids. The V gene's germline CDR1 is MNHEY and CDR2 SMNVEV (reference sequence). V lost 6 bases, J lost 2 bases, and 8 bases stayed unmatched. The CDR3 spells CASSISTSGQETQYF. In nucleotides, the CDR3 is TGTGCCAGCAGCATCAGCACTAGCGGACAAGAGACCCAGTACTTC.

This chain connects TRBV11-1 to TRBJ2-3; D remains unclear. V shed 6 bases and J shed 1 base, with 8 bases lying between them. CDR1 is SGHAT and CDR2 is FQDESV in the germline V gene (reference sequence). CDR3 length: 13 amino acids. The CDR3 coding sequence is TGTGCCAGCAGTTCACTCGGCACAGATACGCAGTATTTT. Encoded protein: CASSSLGTDTQYF.

The chain carries TRBV7-9 and TRBJ2-7; TRBD2 matches 9 bases. The CDR3 spans 13 residues. The V gene end was trimmed by 6 bases and the J gene end by 5 bases; junction bases not matched to a gene: 5. Germline CDR1 is SEHNR and CDR2 is FQNEAQ (reference sequence). CDR3 in DNA: TGTGCCAGCAGAAATAGCGGGAGCAACGAGCAGTACTTC. It specifies CASRNSGSNEQYF.

This clonotype has only a few counts. The V gene is TRBV7-9, the J gene TRBJ1-1, with D unresolved. Germline CDR1 SEHNR, CDR2 FQNEAQ (reference sequence). V was shortened by 5 bases and J by 3 bases, with 16 bases between the two germline ends. The CDR3 runs 15 residues. This CDR3 reads CASSEVGSADTEAFF. The CDR3, as DNA: TGTGCCAGCAGCGAGGTGGGCTCGGCGGACACTGAAGCTTTCTTT.

V usage is TRBV14 and J usage is TRBJ1-2; D possibly corresponds to TRBD1 (6 bases). Germline CDR1 and CDR2: SGHDN and FVKESK. The CDR3 has 14 residues. Deletions cut 2 bases from V and 7 bases from J, with 14 bases between. CDR3 amino acids: CASSQLWGLGGYTF. The DNA for the CDR3 is TGTGCCAGCAGCCAACTCTGGGGGCTCGGTGGCTACACCTTC.

The CDR3 is CASSEAQEQETQYF. The CDR3 bases are TGTGCCAGCAGTGAAGCCCAGGAACAAGAGACCCAGTACTTC. The rearrangement uses TRBV2 and TRBJ2-5; no reliable D call. V lost 0 bases, J lost 2 bases, and 7 bases lay in between. In germline, CDR1 is SNHLY, CDR2 FYNNEI. This CDR3 spans 14 amino acids.

This clonotype was recorded a few times. This sequence joins TRBV6-2 or TRBV6-3 and TRBJ2-2; D gene uncertain. This CDR3 has 14 residues. Per germline, CDR1 MNHEY and CDR2 SVGEGT. Between the trimmed V and J ends, which lost 0 bases and 5 bases, there was a span of 7 bases. The CDR3 sequence: CASSYSDATGELFF. The CDR3 DNA is TGTGCCAGCAGTTACTCGGACGCGACCGGGGAGCTGTTTTTT.

The sample holds a few counts of this clonotype. This chain joins TRBV7-6 and TRBJ2-7; D unclear. V was clipped by 4 bases and J by 2 bases, with 12 bases between them. Germline lookup yields CDR1 SGHVS and CDR2 FNYEAQ. This CDR3 contains 14 residues. As DNA, the CDR3 is TGTGCCAGCAGCTCCGGTTTGACCCCCTACGAGCAGTACTTC. Amino acids: CASSSGLTPYEQYF.

This clonotype has a count of ten or more. J is TRBJ1-1 and V is TRBV12-3 or TRBV12-4; D might be TRBD1 (5 bases). There are 13 residues in the CDR3. The V gene lost 5 bases and the J gene lost 1 base, with 8 bases spanning the gap. This chain's CDR3 is CASSDSANTEAFF. The CDR3, as DNA: TGTGCCAGCAGTGACAGCGCGAACACTGAAGCTTTCTTT.

V gene TRBV4-1 combines with J gene TRBJ1-5; D unclear. Germline V gene data show CDR1 as MGHRA and CDR2 as YSYEKL. The CDR3 has 15 amino acids. Trimming pared 0 bases from V and 9 bases from J, leaving 15 bases between. The CDR3 spells CASSQDRGGSWPQHF. Written as DNA, the CDR3 is TGCGCCAGCAGCCAAGATCGTGGAGGTTCGTGGCCCCAGCATTTT.

This clonotype was picked up a small number of times. V is TRBV7-9 and J is TRBJ2-2; maybe TRBD1 (6 bases). CDR1 is SEHNR, CDR2 FQNEAQ, per germline (reference sequence). V was pared by 1 base and J by 10 bases, with 7 bases between. The CDR3 spans 12 residues. The CDR3 DNA sequence: TGTGCCAGCAGCTTAGGACAGGTGGAGCTGTTTTTT. Translating it yields CASSLGQVELFF.

The rearrangement links TRBV12-3 or TRBV12-4 to TRBJ2-5; the match to TRBD2 covers 7 bases. Trimming cost V 3 bases and J 1 base; bases outside gene matches: 11. CDR3 size: 17 residues. The CDR3 loop is CASSFWDVPSGQETQYF. CDR3 nucleotides: TGTGCCAGCAGTTTCTGGGATGTCCCTAGCGGCCAAGAGACCCAGTACTTC.

The rearrangement joins TRBV19 to TRBJ2-3; D is perhaps TRBD2 (6 bases). Germline CDR1 is LNHDA and CDR2 is SQIVND (reference sequence). V was cut by 7 bases and J by 0 bases, with 14 bases left in between. This CDR3 contains 15 residues. CDR3 in DNA: TGTGCCAGTACCATCCGGGACTCAAGCACAGATACGCAGTATTTT. The encoded protein is CASTIRDSSTDTQYF.

V usage is TRBV6-1 and J usage is TRBJ1-1; D uncertain. The CDR3 is 15 residues long. Germline-derived CDR1 and CDR2 are MNHNS and SASEGT. Trimming cost V 4 bases and J 8 bases, with 20 bases left between them. CDR3 region: CASSVRTASSFEAFF. Here the CDR3 DNA reads TGTGCCAGCAGTGTGAGGACCGCCTCTAGCTTCGAAGCTTTCTTT.

This clonotype was counted a few times. The CDR3 is CSASPPGGGGNEQFF. The CDR3 DNA follows: TGCAGTGCTAGCCCCCCTGGCGGGGGGGGGAATGAGCAGTTCTTC. This chain joins TRBV20-1 and TRBJ2-1; 9 nucleotides match TRBD2. Trimming at V came to 3 bases and at J to 7 bases, leaving 10 bases not matched to a gene. CDR1 and CDR2 from the germline V gene are DFQATT and SNEGSKA (reference sequence). CDR3 length: 15 amino acids.

Ten or more counts support this clonotype. V usage is TRBV29-1 and J usage is TRBJ2-1; 7 bases match TRBD2. J was trimmed by 4 bases and V by 3 bases; bases with no gene match: 9. The CDR3 is 15 amino acids. CDR1 is SQVTM and CDR2 is ANQGSEA in the germline V gene. The chain's CDR3 is CSVEGGGPPYNEQFF. The CDR3 DNA is TGCAGCGTTGAGGGGGGGGGACCTCCATACAATGAGCAGTTCTTC.

This clonotype was recorded at least ten times. The junction does not match germline at one end; this may be a read error. This chain links TRBV29-1 with TRBJ2-5, with TRBD2 matching over 11 bases. CDR1 and CDR2 (germline): SQVTM, ANQGSEA. The CDR3 extends over 16 amino acids. The CDR3 sequence is CSVEAGLAEKYETQYF. Written as DNA, the CDR3 is TGCAGCGTCGAAGCGGGACTAGCGGAGAAATATGAGACCCAGTACTTC.

The sample holds a few counts of this clonotype. The rearrangement joins TRBV4-1 to TRBJ2-3; the D is unclear. The ends were cut back, 1 base at V and 2 bases at J, with 7 bases in the middle. CDR3 length equals 14 residues. The germline gives CDR1 MGHRA, CDR2 YSYEKL. The chain's CDR3 is CASSQALFTDTQYF. The CDR3, as DNA: TGCGCCAGCAGCCAAGCGCTCTTCACAGATACGCAGTATTTT.

This clonotype has only a few counts. V usage is TRBV19 and J usage is TRBJ2-7, with TRBD1 as a possible D gene (6 bases). Trimming removed 5 bases from V and 2 bases from J, with 16 bases in between. Germline V CDR1 and CDR2: LNHDA, SQIVND (reference sequence). The CDR3 is 15 residues long. The CDR3 reads CASSRAPTGPYEQYF. The CDR3 DNA is TGTGCCAGTAGTCGGGCACCGACAGGTCCCTACGAGCAGTACTTC.

In this sample, this clonotype turned up many times. The rearrangement joins TRBV27 to TRBJ2-2, with D unresolved. Germline values: CDR1 MNHEY, CDR2 SMNVEV (reference sequence). CDR3 size: 12 residues. V was cut by 5 bases and J by 3 bases, with 4 bases left in between. The CDR3 is CASSPYTGELFF. In DNA form, the CDR3 reads TGTGCCAGCAGTCCTTACACCGGGGAGCTGTTTTTT.

This clonotype was counted between two and nine times. This chain links TRBV9 with TRBJ1-2; D possibly corresponds to TRBD1 (5 bases). Trimming cost V 0 bases and J 6 bases, with 9 bases left between them. CDR3 length: 13 residues. Germline V gives CDR1 SGDLS, CDR2 YYNGEE. This CDR3 is CASSVGGANGYTF. Here the CDR3 DNA reads TGTGCCAGCAGCGTAGGTGGGGCGAATGGCTACACCTTC.

This clonotype occurred many times. J is TRBJ2-3 and V is TRBV28; D might be TRBD2 (5 bases). The CDR3 covers 15 residues. From germline, CDR1 is MDHEN and CDR2 SYDVKM. V lost 2 bases, J lost 0 bases, and 9 bases lay in between. DNA of the CDR3: TGTGCCAGCAGTTTAGGCGCGGGTAGCACAGATACGCAGTATTTT. Its translation: CASSLGAGSTDTQYF.

This clonotype was seen a few times. The CDR3 sequence is CSARVRDMNTEAFF. The CDR3 DNA follows: TGCAGTGCTAGGGTACGGGACATGAACACTGAAGCTTTCTTT. The V call is TRBV20-1, the J call TRBJ1-1; TRBD1 is a possible D gene (6 bases). Germline V gives CDR1 DFQATT, CDR2 SNEGSKA (reference sequence). The CDR3 runs 14 residues. V lost 3 bases to trimming and J lost 0 bases, with 11 bases between them.

This clonotype was counted between two and nine times. This chain links TRBV15 with TRBJ1-4, with D possibly matching TRBD1 (6 bases). The CDR3 runs 14 residues. Trimming removed 5 bases at V and 5 bases at J, with 12 bases between. The V gene's germline CDR1 is LNHNV and CDR2 YYDKDF (reference sequence). CDR3: CATSQDRRNEKLFF. The DNA for the CDR3 is TGTGCCACCAGCCAGGACAGAAGGAATGAAAAACTGTTTTTT.

The sample holds a few counts of this clonotype. The chain links TRBV7-9 to TRBJ2-1; 8 nucleotides align to TRBD1. This CDR3 is 15 amino acids long. Trimming cost V 6 bases and J 1 base; bases outside gene matches: 5. Looked up from germline, CDR1 is SEHNR and CDR2 is FQNEAQ (reference sequence). CDR3 DNA sequence: TGTGCCAGCAGTAATACAGGGGGGTCCTACAATGAGCAGTTCTTC. Residues: CASSNTGGSYNEQFF.

This clonotype was counted a few times. The CDR3 loop is CASGSPYRTDTQYF. CDR3 bases: TGTGCTAGTGGTTCCCCTTACCGCACAGATACGCAGTATTTT. The rearrangement joins TRBV12-5 to TRBJ2-3; D remains ambiguous. The V gene's germline CDR1 is LGHNT and CDR2 FRNRAP. There are 14 residues in the CDR3. Trimming stripped 4 bases from V and 1 base from J, with 9 bases between.

The J gene is TRBJ2-1, the V gene TRBV24-1, with 9 bases fitting TRBD2. The CDR3 contains 16 residues. Per germline, CDR1 KGHDR and CDR2 SFDVKD. The V and J ends lost 0 bases and 6 bases, in that order; junction bases with no gene match: 5. CDR3 region: CATSDLVREGSNEQFF. CDR3 bases: TGTGCCACCAGTGATTTGGTGCGGGAGGGCTCCAATGAGCAGTTCTTC.